This T cell receptor (beta chain) was sequenced for a study of memory CD4+ T cells and cytomegalovirus serostatus. The sort gate was single viable CD3+CD4+CD8-CD45RO+ cells for memory CD4+ T cells. Profiling relied on immunoSEQ multiplex PCR, and the TCRdb table lists in-frame clones only, not all of them. The data show about 58,000 clones, approximately 82% seen once. The V gene end was trimmed by 0 bases and the J gene end by 2 bases; junction bases not matched to a gene: 2. This CDR3 spans 15 amino acids. Germline V gene lookup returns CDR1 SGDLS and CDR2 YYNGEE. This receptor was obtained from an adult in good health and CMV-seronegative. Some clones in this sample may be carry-over from other donors' samples. This sequence joins TRBV9 and TRBJ2-3; TRBD2 aligns across 8 bases. The source material was memory CD4+ T cells from blood. CDR3 bases: TGTGCCAGCAGCGTAGACGGGAGGGCCACAGATACGCAGTATTTT. Its translation: CASSVDGRATDTQYF.